The subject of this entry is one T cell receptor beta chain. Trimming at V came to 0 bases and at J to 7 bases, leaving 3 bases not matched to a gene. CDR3 length: 14 amino acids. Germline V gene lookup returns CDR1 LGHDT and CDR2 YNNKEL (reference sequence). The method was immunoSEQ multiplex PCR; TCRdb's version includes in-frame clones alone and lacks a portion of them. The data contain approximately 250,000 clones, about nine tenths of them seen just once; the ten biggest clones take up about 4%. These data belong to a study of blood T cell repertoires in COVID-19. Study in general: Sites in the United States, Italy and Spain provided acute and convalescent COVID-19 samples. In each case, the material was cDNA or gDNA derived from T cells, B-cell-depleted T cells, or PBMCs.

Allocation to cohorts depended on clinical history reported by the participants. The rearrangement joins TRBV3-1 (or the pseudogene TRBV3-2) to TRBJ2-1, with 7 bases matching TRBD2. This receptor was taken from a woman in her twenties or thirties with acute COVID-19. The sample was PBMCs or T cells enriched from blood (not recorded which). For the CDR3, the DNA is TGTGCCAGCAGCCAAGATGGGCGGGAGAATGAGCAGTTCTTC. Translated: CASSQDGRENEQFF.